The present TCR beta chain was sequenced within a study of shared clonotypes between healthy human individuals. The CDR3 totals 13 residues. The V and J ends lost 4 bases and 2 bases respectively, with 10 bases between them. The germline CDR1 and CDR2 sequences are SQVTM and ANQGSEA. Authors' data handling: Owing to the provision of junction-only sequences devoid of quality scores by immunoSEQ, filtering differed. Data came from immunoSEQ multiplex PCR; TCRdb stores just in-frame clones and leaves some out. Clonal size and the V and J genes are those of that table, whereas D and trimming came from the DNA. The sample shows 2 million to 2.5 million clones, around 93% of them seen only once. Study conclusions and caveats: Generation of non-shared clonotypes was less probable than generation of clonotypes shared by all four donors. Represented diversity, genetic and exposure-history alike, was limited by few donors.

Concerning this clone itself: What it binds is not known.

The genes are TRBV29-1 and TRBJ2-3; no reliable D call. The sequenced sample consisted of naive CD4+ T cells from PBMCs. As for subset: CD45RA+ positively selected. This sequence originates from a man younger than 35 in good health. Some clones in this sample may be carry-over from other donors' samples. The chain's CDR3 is CSVAGRNTDTQYF. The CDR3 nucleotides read TGCAGCGTTGCTGGACGGAACACAGATACGCAGTATTTT.